The 11 T cell receptor beta chains listed next were all sequenced from one sample in a study of Japanese encephalitis immunity and Zika vaccine responses. TCRdb called the 5' RACE reads again in MiXCR, with one record for every CDR3 protein. The table shows approximately 680 distinct CDR3 sequences, with 3.5% to 4% occurring only once. For more than five days, PBMCs labeled with CFSE were cultured with peptide pools at roughly 1 ug/mL each. The sort collected unfixed, live, CD56-CD19-CD16-CD3+CD4+ CFSE-low proliferating CD4 T cells. The sequences come from antigen-activated CD4+ T cells from blood, cultured, collected during a Zika inactivated vaccine study. The origin of the receptors is an adult woman who received an inactivated Zika virus vaccine.

By frequency in the sample, this clonotype is large (0.1 to 1%). For the CDR3, the DNA is TGCAGCGTTGTCCGGACAGAGAACACTGAAGCTTTCTTT. The encoded protein is CSVVRTENTEAFF. V is TRBV29-1 and J is TRBJ1-1; tentatively, D is TRBD1 (6 bases). V shed 4 bases and J shed 1 base, with 10 bases lying between them. The germline V gene has CDR1 SQVTM and CDR2 ANQGSEA. CDR3 length: 13 residues.

This clonotype is classed as medium-sized. The rearrangement links TRBV30 to TRBJ2-5; no clear D gene. In germline, CDR1 is GTSNPN, CDR2 SVGIG (reference sequence). Trimming removed 3 bases from V and 5 bases from J, with 13 bases in between. The CDR3 has 13 amino acids. CDR3 DNA: TGTGCCTGGAGGGCAGGCCCGTCGGAGACCCAGTACTTC. Protein product: CAWRAGPSETQYF.

This clonotype was found many times. The chain recombines TRBV29-1 with TRBJ1-1; possible D gene TRBD1, 5 bases. The CDR3 length is 13 residues. Germline loops: CDR1 SQVTM, CDR2 ANQGSEA. Trimming took 6 bases from V and 1 from J, leaving 12 bases between them. CDR3 nucleotide sequence: TGCAGCGTAGGGGAGGGTGCGAACACTGAAGCTTTCTTT. Its protein product is CSVGEGANTEAFF.

This clonotype was recorded many times. The V gene is TRBV19, the J gene TRBJ2-7; D remains unclear. Trimming took off 0 bases at V and 6 bases at J, with 15 bases between the two ends. The CDR3 is made up of 15 amino acids. Germline assignment: CDR1 LNHDA and CDR2 SQIVND (reference sequence). The CDR3 nucleotides are TGTGCCAGTAGTATAGATCCCGGATTTGGTGGCGAGCAGTACTTC. It translates to CASSIDPGFGGEQYF.

This clonotype was recorded many times. The chain joins TRBV7-2 to TRBJ1-6; no clear D. Germline CDR1 SGHTA, CDR2 FQGNSA. This CDR3 comprises 15 residues. The V end was cut by 1 base, the J end by 0 bases, with 4 bases between. Here the CDR3 reads CASSLGSSYNSPLHF. The CDR3 DNA reads TGTGCCAGCAGCTTAGGTAGCTCCTATAATTCACCCCTCCACTTT.

This clonotype is medium-sized in the sample. This chain uses TRBV2 with TRBJ2-3; TRBD1 is a possible D gene (6 bases). The V end was cut by 4 bases, the J end by 2 bases, with 10 bases between. The CDR3 is 14 residues long. CDR1 is SNHLY, CDR2 FYNNEI, per germline. CDR3 in DNA: TGTGCCAGCAGTGGCCGGGACACCACAGATACGCAGTATTTT. It codes for CASSGRDTTDTQYF.

This clonotype has ten or more counts. V usage is TRBV12-5 and J usage is TRBJ2-4, with D unresolved. The CDR3 loop spans 18 amino acids. CDR1 is LGHNT, CDR2 FRNRAP, per germline. V gave up 1 base and J gave up 0 bases, with 16 bases separating them. Here the CDR3 DNA reads TGTGCTAGTGGTTTGGGTTACGGCGGCATCTTAGCCAAAAACATTCAGTACTTC. This sequence encodes CASGLGYGGILAKNIQYF.

This clonotype is medium-sized (0.01 to 0.1%) by share. This chain connects TRBV28 to TRBJ1-2; D not resolved. V lost 7 bases, J lost 4 bases, and 13 bases lay in between. The CDR3 spans 13 residues. Germline CDR1 and CDR2: MDHEN and SYDVKM. Written as DNA, the CDR3 is TGTGCCAGCATCTCCCAACCCAGCTATGGCTACACCTTC. This gives the protein CASISQPSYGYTF.

By share, this clonotype ranks as medium-sized. The chain is built from TRBV28 and TRBJ2-1; D unresolved. Germline V gene sequence: CDR1 MDHEN, CDR2 SYDVKM. The CDR3 extends over 12 amino acids. V lost 5 bases and J 5 bases, leaving 7 bases between the germline ends. The CDR3 is CASSPTHNEQFF. Written as DNA, the CDR3 is TGTGCCAGCAGTCCTACTCACAATGAGCAGTTCTTC. Together with reference TRBV28 and TRBJ2-1, the CDR3 gives the full variable domain: DVKVTQSSRYLVKRTGEKVFLECVQDMDHENMFWYRQDPGLGLRLIYFSYDVKMKEKGDIPEGYSVSREKKERFSLILESASTNQTSMYLCASSPTHNEQFFGPGTRLTVL.

This clonotype is termed medium-sized. V gene TRBV7-8 combines with J gene TRBJ2-3; the match to TRBD1 covers 7 bases. Germline V gives CDR1 SGHVS, CDR2 FQNEAQ. The CDR3 has 15 amino acids. Trimming took 3 bases from V and 4 from J; bases not matched to a gene: 7. DNA for the CDR3: TGTGCCAGCAGCTTCCGGGACAGTCGGGCAGATACGCAGTATTTT. Its translation: CASSFRDSRADTQYF.

This clonotype was detected ten times or more. The rearrangement uses TRBV11-2 and TRBJ1-5; perhaps TRBD1 as D (5 bases). V was pared by 1 base and J by 5 bases, with 9 bases between. The CDR3 extends over 14 amino acids. Germline V lookup: CDR1 SGHAT, CDR2 FQNNGV. The CDR3 bases are TGTGCCAGCAGCTTAGGGGCCAGGGATCAGCCCCAGCATTTT. Translation: CASSLGARDQPQHF.